The 14 T cell receptor beta chains below were found in one sample sequenced in a study of blood T cell repertoires in COVID-19. Sequencing was performed with immunoSEQ multiplex PCR; in TCRdb, only in-frame clones are kept and a portion is missing. The data contain 250,000 to 350,000 clones, 85% to 90% of them singletons. Input material: peripheral blood. These receptors all come from a woman between 25 and 40 years old with COVID-19, enrolled during active disease.

This clone came up once. This chain uses TRBV12-3 or TRBV12-4 with TRBJ2-7; D may be TRBD2 (7 bases). V gave up 3 bases and J gave up 6 bases, with 12 bases separating them. CDR3 length equals 13 residues. The CDR3 loop reads CASSLGGLVEQYF. The CDR3 nucleotides are TGTGCCAGCAGTTTGGGGGGGCTTGTCGAGCAGTACTTC.

This chain links TRBV27 with TRBJ2-3; TRBD2 aligns across 8 bases. Germline V gene lookup returns CDR1 MNHEY and CDR2 SMNVEV (reference sequence). Trimming removed 8 bases from V and 1 base from J; junction bases left unmatched: 2. CDR3 length: 13 residues. The CDR3 is CASPTSGTDTQYF. CDR3 in DNA: TGTGCCAGCCCGACTAGCGGCACAGATACGCAGTATTTT.

The chain uses TRBV27 and TRBJ1-1; tentatively, D is TRBD1 (6 bases). Germline V CDR1 and CDR2: MNHEY, SMNVEV (reference sequence). V lost 0 bases to trimming and J lost 1 base, with 9 bases between them. The CDR3 has 15 amino acids. CDR3 in DNA: TGTGCCAGCAGTTTATCCCGCAGGGGGAACACTGAAGCTTTCTTT. Amino acids: CASSLSRRGNTEAFF.

The V and J genes are TRBV18 and TRBJ2-1; possible D gene TRBD1, 5 bases. The CDR3 length is 14 residues. Trimming removed 2 bases at V and 1 base at J, with 6 bases between. The germline V gene encodes CDR1 KGHSH and CDR2 LQKENI. The CDR3 loop reads CASSPGQSYNEQFF. CDR3 coding DNA: TGTGCCAGCTCACCAGGACAATCCTACAATGAGCAGTTCTTC.

The V call is TRBV27, the J call TRBJ1-3; TRBD1 matches 7 bases. The germline V gene has CDR1 MNHEY and CDR2 SMNVEV (reference sequence). The J segment lost 3 bases and the V segment lost 7 bases, leaving 6 bases of the junction unmatched. The CDR3 contains 14 residues. The CDR3 region is CASKPWDSGNTIYF. Here the CDR3 DNA reads TGTGCCAGCAAACCATGGGACAGTGGAAACACCATATATTTT.

This clone was observed once. The genes are TRBV4-2 and TRBJ1-3; 9 positions agree with TRBD1. The trim removed 0 bases at V and 4 bases at J, leaving 16 bases unmatched. This CDR3 has 20 amino acids. Germline V gives CDR1 LGHNA, CDR2 YNFKEQ. The CDR3: CASSQDLRTGVLVSGNTIYF. The CDR3 DNA follows: TGTGCCAGCAGCCAAGATCTACGGACAGGGGTTTTAGTATCGGGAAACACCATATATTTT.

The chain couples TRBV3-1 (or the pseudogene TRBV3-2) to TRBJ2-1; TRBD2 matches 15 bases. V was pared by 4 bases and J by 7 bases, with 8 bases of the junction left unmatched. The CDR3 has 17 amino acids. The germline CDR1 and CDR2 sequences are LGHDT and YNNKEL (reference sequence). The CDR3 DNA follows: TGTGCCAGCAGCCCGATGGGACTAGCGGGAGGAGGGAATGAGCAGTTCTTC. Translating it yields CASSPMGLAGGGNEQFF.

This rearrangement joins TRBV10-2 to TRBJ2-7; 11 nucleotides line up with TRBD1. Germline V gene lookup returns CDR1 WSHSY and CDR2 SAAADI. Germline trimming cut 3 bases from V and 7 bases from J; bases unmatched to any gene: 5. This CDR3 is built from 14 residues. CDR3 coding DNA: TGCGCCAGCAGTGATTGGACAGGGGGCCATGAGCAGTACTTC. Protein sequence: CASSDWTGGHEQYF.

The chain recombines TRBV5-5 with TRBJ1-4; D is unclear. The CDR3 has 14 amino acids. The germline V and J ends were trimmed by 2 bases and 6 bases, with 11 bases remaining between them. Germline V lookup: CDR1 SGHKS, CDR2 YYEKEE (reference sequence). CDR3 DNA: TGTGCCAGCAGCTTCGTGCGATTCTATGAAAAACTGTTTTTT. It specifies CASSFVRFYEKLFF.

Of note for this clone: This sample includes further DNA sequences coding for the same CDR3. The rearrangement links TRBV3-1 (or the pseudogene TRBV3-2) to TRBJ1-5, with D uncertain. The CDR3 runs 15 residues. Germline V gene lookup returns CDR1 LGHDT and CDR2 YNNKEL (reference sequence). Trimming stripped 0 bases from V and 3 bases from J, with 9 bases between. CDR3 amino acids: CASSQDAGVNQPQHF. CDR3 sequence (DNA): TGTGCCAGCAGCCAAGATGCGGGTGTCAATCAGCCCCAGCATTTT.

The chain carries TRBV9 and TRBJ2-7; TRBD2 agrees at 8 bases. V was pared by 8 bases and J by 0 bases, with 7 bases of the junction left unmatched. Germline CDR1 SGDLS, CDR2 YYNGEE. The CDR3 loop spans 14 amino acids. The CDR3 loop reads CASTRGTSSYEQYF. The DNA for the CDR3 is TGTGCCAGTACGCGCGGGACTAGCTCCTACGAGCAGTACTTC. Full variable domain (missing parts from reference TRBV9 and TRBJ2-7): DSGVTQTPKHLITATGQRVTLRCSPRSGDLSVYWYQQSLDQGLQFLIQYYNGEERAKGNILERFSAQQFPDLHSELNLSSLELGDSALYFCASTRGTSSYEQYFGPGTRLTVT.

The genes are TRBV27 and TRBJ1-2; D remains unclear. This CDR3 region has 15 residues. Deletions cut 5 bases from V and 6 bases from J, with 19 bases between. Germline V CDR1 and CDR2: MNHEY, SMNVEV (reference sequence). The CDR3 DNA is TGTGCCAGCAGTCCCGCCGGGGAATCATTAGATGGCTACACCTTC. Translated, it gives CASSPAGESLDGYTF.

This clone has just a few counts. The DNA for the CDR3 is TGTGCCAGCAGGCGGACAGGGGGCGCCTTTCAGCCCCAGCATTTT. This encodes CASRRTGGAFQPQHF. The gene calls are TRBV27 and TRBJ1-5; 11 bases match TRBD1. Germline CDR1 reads MNHEY; CDR2 reads SMNVEV (reference sequence). This CDR3 contains 15 residues. Trimming removed 6 bases from V and 6 bases from J; junction bases left unmatched: 7.

This chain links TRBV12-3 or TRBV12-4 with TRBJ2-2; D call uncertain. The length of the CDR3 is 12 residues. V was clipped by 3 bases and J by 6 bases, with 5 bases between them. In DNA, the CDR3 is TGTGCCAGCAGTTTTCGGGCCGGGGAGCTGTTTTTT. It codes for CASSFRAGELFF.